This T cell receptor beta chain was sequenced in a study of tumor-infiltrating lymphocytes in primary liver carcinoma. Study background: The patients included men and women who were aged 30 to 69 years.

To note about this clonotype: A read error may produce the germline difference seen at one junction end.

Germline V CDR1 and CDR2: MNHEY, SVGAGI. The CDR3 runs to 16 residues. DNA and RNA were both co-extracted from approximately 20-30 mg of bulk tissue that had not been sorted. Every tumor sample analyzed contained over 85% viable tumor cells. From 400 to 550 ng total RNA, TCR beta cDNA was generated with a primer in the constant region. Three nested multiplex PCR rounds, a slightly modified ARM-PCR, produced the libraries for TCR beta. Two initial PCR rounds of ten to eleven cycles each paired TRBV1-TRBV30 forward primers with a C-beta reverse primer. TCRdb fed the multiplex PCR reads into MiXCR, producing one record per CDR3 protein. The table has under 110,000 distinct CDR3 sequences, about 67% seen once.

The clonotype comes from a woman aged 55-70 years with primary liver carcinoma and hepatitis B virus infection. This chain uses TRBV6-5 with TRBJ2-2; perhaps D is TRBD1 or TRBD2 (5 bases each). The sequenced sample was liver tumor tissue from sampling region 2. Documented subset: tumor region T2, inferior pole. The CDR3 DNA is TGTGCCAGCAGAACCCCCCCAGGGAGAGACACCGGGGAGTTGTTTTTC. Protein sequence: CASRTPPGRDTGELFF.